Described below is a single T cell receptor (beta chain) sequence and its context. Its antigen remains unknown. The sample belongs to a study of shared clonotypes between healthy human individuals. The study, taken as a whole, reports: Naive subsets typically showed greater estimated richness than memory subsets.

Measured with immunoSEQ multiplex PCR; TCRdb has only the in-frame clones, and not every one. The sample yields under 850,000 clones, 80% to 95% seen once. Trimming removed 5 bases from V and 0 bases from J, with 11 bases in between. This CDR3 comprises 15 residues. Germline assignment: CDR1 LGHNA and CDR2 YNFKEQ. As defined, naive CD8 cells were CD45RO-negative and positively selected for CCR7, with terminally differentiated effector memory CD45RA+ cells excluded. The sample was naive CD8+ T cells sorted from blood. This TCR derives from a man aged 30 to 45 in good health. This sequence joins TRBV4-2 and TRBJ1-3; D call uncertain. The CDR3 reads CASSLRATSGNTIYF. CDR3 coding DNA: TGTGCCAGCAGCTTGAGGGCAACCTCTGGAAACACCATATATTTT.